The T cell receptor beta chain under discussion was sequenced for a study of blood T cell repertoires in COVID-19. Study overall: Spain, Italy and the United States supplied samples that represented acute and convalescent COVID-19. PBMCs, B-cell-depleted T cells, or T cells provided the cDNA or gDNA that made up the material.

The CDR3 is 15 amino acids. CDR1 and CDR2 from the germline V gene are SGHVS and FNYEAQ. Trimming took 0 bases from V and 0 from J; bases not matched to a gene: 0. Authors' methods: Reference gene primer amplification gave estimated nucleated cell counts. Sequenced by immunoSEQ multiplex PCR; TCRdb stores in-frame clones only, minus some. The D gene and trimming were derived from the DNA, and the V and J assignments and clone size from that table. The sample shows about 98,000 clones, about 80% of them seen only once. The receptor was isolated from a man between 60 and 75 years old with acute or convalescent COVID-19. The V and J genes are TRBV7-6 and TRBJ2-5; 8 bases agree with TRBD1. Sequences were obtained from peripheral blood. The CDR3 loop is CASSLAGQDQETQYF. CDR3 nucleotides: TGTGCCAGCAGCTTAGCGGGACAGGACCAAGAGACCCAGTACTTC.